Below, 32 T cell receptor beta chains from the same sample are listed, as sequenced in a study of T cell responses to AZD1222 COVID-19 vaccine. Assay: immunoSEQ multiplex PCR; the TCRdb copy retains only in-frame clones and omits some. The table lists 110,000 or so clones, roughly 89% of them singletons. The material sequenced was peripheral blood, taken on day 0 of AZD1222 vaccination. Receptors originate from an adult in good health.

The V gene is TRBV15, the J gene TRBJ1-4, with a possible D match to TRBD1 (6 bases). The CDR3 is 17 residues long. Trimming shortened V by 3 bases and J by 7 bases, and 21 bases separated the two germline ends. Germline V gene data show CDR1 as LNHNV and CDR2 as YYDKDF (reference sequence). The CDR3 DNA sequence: TGTGCCACCAGCAGGCCAGCAGCTCTGACAGGTCGTGAAAAACTGTTTTTT. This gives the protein CATSRPAALTGREKLFF.

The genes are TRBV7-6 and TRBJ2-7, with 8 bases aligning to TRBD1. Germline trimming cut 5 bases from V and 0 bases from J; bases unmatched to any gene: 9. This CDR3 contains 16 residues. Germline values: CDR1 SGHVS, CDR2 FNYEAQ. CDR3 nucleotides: TGTGCCAGCAGCAACCCCCGGGACAGGAGCTCCTACGAGCAGTACTTC. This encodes CASSNPRDRSSYEQYF.

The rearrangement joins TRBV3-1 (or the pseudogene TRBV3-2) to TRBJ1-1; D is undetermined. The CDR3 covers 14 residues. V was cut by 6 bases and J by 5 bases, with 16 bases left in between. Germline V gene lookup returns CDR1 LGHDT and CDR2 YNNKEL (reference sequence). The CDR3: CASSQLGGNTEAFF. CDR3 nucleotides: TGTGCCAGCAGTCAACTGGGAGGGAATACTGAAGCTTTCTTT.

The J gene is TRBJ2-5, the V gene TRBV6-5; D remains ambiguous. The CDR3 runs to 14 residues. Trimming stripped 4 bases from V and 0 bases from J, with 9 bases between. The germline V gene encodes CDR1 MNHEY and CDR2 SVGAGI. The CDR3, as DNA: TGTGCCAGCAGTTCCCCCGGGTACCAAGAGACCCAGTACTTC. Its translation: CASSSPGYQETQYF.

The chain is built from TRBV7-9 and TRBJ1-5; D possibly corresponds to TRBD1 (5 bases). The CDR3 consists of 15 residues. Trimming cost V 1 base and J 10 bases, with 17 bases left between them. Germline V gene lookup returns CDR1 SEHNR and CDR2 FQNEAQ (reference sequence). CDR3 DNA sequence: TGTGCCAGCAGCTTAGATGACCAGGGATTGAAACCCCAGCATTTT. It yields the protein CASSLDDQGLKPQHF.

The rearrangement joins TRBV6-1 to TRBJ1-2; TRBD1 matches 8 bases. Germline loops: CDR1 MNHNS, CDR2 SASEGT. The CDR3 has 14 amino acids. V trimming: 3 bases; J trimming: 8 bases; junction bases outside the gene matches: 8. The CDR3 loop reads CASSETGAAQGYTF. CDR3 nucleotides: TGTGCCAGCAGTGAGACAGGGGCGGCTCAGGGCTACACCTTC.

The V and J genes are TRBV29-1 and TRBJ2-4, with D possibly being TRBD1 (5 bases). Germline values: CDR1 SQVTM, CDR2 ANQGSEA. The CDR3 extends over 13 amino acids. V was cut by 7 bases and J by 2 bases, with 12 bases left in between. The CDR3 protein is CSARMGPKNIQYF. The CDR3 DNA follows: TGCAGCGCGCGGATGGGGCCCAAAAACATTCAGTACTTC. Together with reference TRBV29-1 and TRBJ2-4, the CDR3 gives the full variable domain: SAVISQKPSRDICQRGTSLTIQCQVDSQVTMMFWYRQQPGQSLTLIATANQGSEATYESGFVIDKFPISRPNLTFSTLTVSNMSPEDSSIYLCSARMGPKNIQYFGAGTRLSVL.

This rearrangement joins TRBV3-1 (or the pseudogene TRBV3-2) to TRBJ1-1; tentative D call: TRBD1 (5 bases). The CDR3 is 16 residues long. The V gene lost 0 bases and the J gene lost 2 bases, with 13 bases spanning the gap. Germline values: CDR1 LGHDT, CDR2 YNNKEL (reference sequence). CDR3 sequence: CASSQDRDRHNTEAFF. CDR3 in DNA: TGTGCCAGCAGCCAAGATCGGGACCGACATAACACTGAAGCTTTCTTT.

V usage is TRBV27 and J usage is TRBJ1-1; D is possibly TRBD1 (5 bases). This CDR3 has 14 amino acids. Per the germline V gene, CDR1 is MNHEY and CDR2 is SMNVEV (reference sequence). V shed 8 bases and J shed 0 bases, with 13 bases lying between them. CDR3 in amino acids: CASRTAGMNTEAFF. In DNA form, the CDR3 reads TGTGCCAGCCGAACCGCAGGGATGAACACTGAAGCTTTCTTT.

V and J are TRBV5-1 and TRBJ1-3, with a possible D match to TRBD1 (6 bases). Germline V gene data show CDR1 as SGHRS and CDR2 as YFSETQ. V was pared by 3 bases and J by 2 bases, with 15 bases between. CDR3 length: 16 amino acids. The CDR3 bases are TGCGCCAGCAGCTCAAACCCCCCAGGGGCTGGAAACACCATATATTTT. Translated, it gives CASSSNPPGAGNTIYF. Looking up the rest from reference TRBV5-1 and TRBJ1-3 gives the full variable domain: KAGVTQTPRYLIKTRGQQVTLSCSPISGHRSVSWYQQTPGQGLQFLFEYFSETQRNKGNFPGRFSGRQFSNSRSEMNVSTLELGDSALYLCASSSNPPGAGNTIYFGEGSWLTVV.

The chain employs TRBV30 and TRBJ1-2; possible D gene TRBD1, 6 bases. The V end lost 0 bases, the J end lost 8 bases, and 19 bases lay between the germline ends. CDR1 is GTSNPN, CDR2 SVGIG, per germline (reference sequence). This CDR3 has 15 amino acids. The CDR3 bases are TGTGCCTGGAGTGTACAGGGCGGGGCCCCTATAGGCTACACCTTC. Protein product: CAWSVQGGAPIGYTF.

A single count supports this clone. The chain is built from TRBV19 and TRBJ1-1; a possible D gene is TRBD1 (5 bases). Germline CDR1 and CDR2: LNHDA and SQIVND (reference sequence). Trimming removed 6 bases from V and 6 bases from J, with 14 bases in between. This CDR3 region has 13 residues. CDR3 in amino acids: CASRGAIIPEAFF. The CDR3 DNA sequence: TGTGCCAGTAGAGGGGCCATAATTCCTGAAGCTTTCTTT.

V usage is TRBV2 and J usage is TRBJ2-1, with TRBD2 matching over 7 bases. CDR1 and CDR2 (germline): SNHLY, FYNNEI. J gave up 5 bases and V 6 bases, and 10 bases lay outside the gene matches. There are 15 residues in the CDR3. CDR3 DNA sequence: TGTGCCAGCAGATCTTACGGCGGGGGAAACAATGAGCAGTTCTTC. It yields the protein CASRSYGGGNNEQFF.

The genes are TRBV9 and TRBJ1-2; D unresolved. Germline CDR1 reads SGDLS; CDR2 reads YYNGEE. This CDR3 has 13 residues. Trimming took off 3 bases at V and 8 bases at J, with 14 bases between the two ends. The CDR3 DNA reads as TGTGCCAGCAGCGGAAAGGTTCAAGGAGGCTACACCTTC. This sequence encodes CASSGKVQGGYTF.

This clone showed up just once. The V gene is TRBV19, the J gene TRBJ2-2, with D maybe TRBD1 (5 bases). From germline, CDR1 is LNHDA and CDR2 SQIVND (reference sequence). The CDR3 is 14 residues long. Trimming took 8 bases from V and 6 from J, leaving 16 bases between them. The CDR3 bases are TGTGCCAGTCTAAGGTCCCTGGGGCCCGGGGAGCTGTTTTTT. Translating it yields CASLRSLGPGELFF.

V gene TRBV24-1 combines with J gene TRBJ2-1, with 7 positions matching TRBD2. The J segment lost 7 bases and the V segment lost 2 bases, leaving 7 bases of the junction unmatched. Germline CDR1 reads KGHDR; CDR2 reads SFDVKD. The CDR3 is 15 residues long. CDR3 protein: CATSDSLFSGNEQFF. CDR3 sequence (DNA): TGTGCCACCAGTGATTCCCTCTTTAGCGGGAATGAGCAGTTCTTC.

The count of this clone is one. CDR3: CASSLADTQYF. DNA for the CDR3: TGTGCCAGCAGTTTAGCAGATACGCAGTATTTT. V and J are TRBV2 and TRBJ2-3; D not certain. Germline V gene data show CDR1 as SNHLY and CDR2 as FYNNEI. CDR3 length: 11 residues. V was cut by 5 bases and J by 4 bases, with 4 bases left in between.

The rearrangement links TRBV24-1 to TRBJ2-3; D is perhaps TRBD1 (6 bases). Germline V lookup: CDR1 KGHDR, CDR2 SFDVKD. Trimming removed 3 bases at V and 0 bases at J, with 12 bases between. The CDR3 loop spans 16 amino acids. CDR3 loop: CATSDPRTASTDTQYF. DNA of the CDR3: TGTGCCACCAGTGATCCAAGGACAGCTAGCACAGATACGCAGTATTTT.

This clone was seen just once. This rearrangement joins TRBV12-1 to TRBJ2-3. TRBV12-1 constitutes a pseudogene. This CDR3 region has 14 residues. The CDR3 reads CASSFAQGRDTQYF. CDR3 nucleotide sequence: TGTGCCAGCAGCTTTGCCCAGGGGCGGGACACGCAGTATTTT.

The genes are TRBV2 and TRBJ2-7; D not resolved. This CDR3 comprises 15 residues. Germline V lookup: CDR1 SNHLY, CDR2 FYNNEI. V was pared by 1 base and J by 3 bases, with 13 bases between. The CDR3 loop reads CASSEDTVPLYEQYF. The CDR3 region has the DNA TGTGCCAGCAGTGAAGACACGGTCCCCCTCTACGAGCAGTACTTC.

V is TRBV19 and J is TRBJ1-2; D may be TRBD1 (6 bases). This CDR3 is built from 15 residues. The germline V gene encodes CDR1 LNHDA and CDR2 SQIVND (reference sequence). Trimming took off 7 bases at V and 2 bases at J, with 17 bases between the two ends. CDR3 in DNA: TGTGCCAGTAAAAAGGGGGATACAGGGAACTATGGCTACACCTTC. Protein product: CASKKGDTGNYGYTF. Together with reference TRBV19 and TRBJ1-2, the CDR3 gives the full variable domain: DGGITQSPKYLFRKEGQNVTLSCEQNLNHDAMYWYRQDPGQGLRLIYYSQIVNDFQKGDIAEGYSVSREKKESFPLTVTSAQKNPTAFYLCASKKGDTGNYGYTFGSGTRLTVV.

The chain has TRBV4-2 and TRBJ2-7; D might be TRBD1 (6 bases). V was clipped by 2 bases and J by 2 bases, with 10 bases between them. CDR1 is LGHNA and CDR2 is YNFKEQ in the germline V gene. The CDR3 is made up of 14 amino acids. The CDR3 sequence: CASSQRTATYEQYF. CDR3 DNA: TGTGCCAGCAGCCAAAGGACAGCGACCTACGAGCAGTACTTC.

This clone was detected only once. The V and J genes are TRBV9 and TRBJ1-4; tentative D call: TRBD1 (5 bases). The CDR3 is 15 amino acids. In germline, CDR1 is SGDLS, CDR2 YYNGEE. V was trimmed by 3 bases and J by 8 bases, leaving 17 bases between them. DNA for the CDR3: TGTGCCAGCAGCGGAGGGAGGGGTTTTCGAGAAAAACTGTTTTTT. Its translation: CASSGGRGFREKLFF.

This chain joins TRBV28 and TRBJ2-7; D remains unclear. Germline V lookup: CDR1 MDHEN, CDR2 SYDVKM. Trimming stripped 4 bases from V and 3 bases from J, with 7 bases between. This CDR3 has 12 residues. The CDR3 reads CASSSRGYEQYF. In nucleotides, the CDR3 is TGTGCCAGCAGTTCCCGAGGCTACGAGCAGTACTTC.

CDR3 in DNA: TGCGCCAGCAGCTCAGGGGGCTCTGGGGCCAACGTCCTGACTTTC. Translation gives CASSSGGSGANVLTF. The chain is built from TRBV5-1 and TRBJ2-6, with TRBD1 identical over 7 bases. Germline assignment: CDR1 SGHRS and CDR2 YFSETQ. V lost 3 bases to trimming and J lost 0 bases; unmatched junction nucleotides: 0. The CDR3 loop spans 15 amino acids.

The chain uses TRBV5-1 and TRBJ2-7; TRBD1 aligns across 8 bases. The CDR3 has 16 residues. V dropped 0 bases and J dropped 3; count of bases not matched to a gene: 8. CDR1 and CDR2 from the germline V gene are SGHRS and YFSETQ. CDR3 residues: CASSLAAGTGLYEQYF. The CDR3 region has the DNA TGCGCCAGCAGCTTGGCCGCGGGGACAGGCCTCTACGAGCAGTACTTC. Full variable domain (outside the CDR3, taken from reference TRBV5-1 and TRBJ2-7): KAGVTQTPRYLIKTRGQQVTLSCSPISGHRSVSWYQQTPGQGLQFLFEYFSETQRNKGNFPGRFSGRQFSNSRSEMNVSTLELGDSALYLCASSLAAGTGLYEQYFGPGTRLTVT.

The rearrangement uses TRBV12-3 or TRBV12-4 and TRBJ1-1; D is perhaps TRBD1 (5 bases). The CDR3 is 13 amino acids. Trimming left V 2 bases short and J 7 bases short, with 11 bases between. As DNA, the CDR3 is TGTGCCAGCAGTTTATTGTGGGGGAATGAAGCTTTCTTT. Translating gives CASSLLWGNEAFF.

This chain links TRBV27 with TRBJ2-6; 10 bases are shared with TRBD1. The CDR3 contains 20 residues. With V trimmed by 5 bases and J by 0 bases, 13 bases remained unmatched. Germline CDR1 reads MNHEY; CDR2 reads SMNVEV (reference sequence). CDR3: CASSPTGIGTGASGANVLTF. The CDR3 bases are TGTGCCAGCAGTCCAACCGGCATCGGGACAGGGGCCTCTGGGGCCAACGTCCTGACTTTC.

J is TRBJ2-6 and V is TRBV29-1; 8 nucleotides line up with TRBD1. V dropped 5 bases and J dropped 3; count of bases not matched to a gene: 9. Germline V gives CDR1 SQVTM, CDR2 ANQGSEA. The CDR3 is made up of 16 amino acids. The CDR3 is CSVFDRGSGGANVLTF. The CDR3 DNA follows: TGCAGCGTTTTCGACAGGGGTAGCGGTGGGGCCAACGTCCTGACTTTC.

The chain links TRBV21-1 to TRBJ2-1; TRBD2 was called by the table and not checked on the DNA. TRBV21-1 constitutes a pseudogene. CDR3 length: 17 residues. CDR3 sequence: CASSKEEQPRTYNEQFF. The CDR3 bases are TGTGCCAGCAGCAAAGAAGAGCAGCCTAGGACCTACAATGAGCAGTTCTTC.

CDR3 region: CASSLSRGTSGNGLRQYF. Written as DNA, the CDR3 is TGTGCCAGCAGCTTGAGCCGTGGGACTAGCGGGAATGGGCTGAGGCAGTACTTC. The chain couples TRBV5-5 to TRBJ2-7; 13 nucleotides line up with TRBD2. CDR3 length: 18 amino acids. From germline, CDR1 is SGHKS and CDR2 YYEKEE (reference sequence). V lost 1 base to trimming and J lost 9 bases; unmatched junction nucleotides: 16.

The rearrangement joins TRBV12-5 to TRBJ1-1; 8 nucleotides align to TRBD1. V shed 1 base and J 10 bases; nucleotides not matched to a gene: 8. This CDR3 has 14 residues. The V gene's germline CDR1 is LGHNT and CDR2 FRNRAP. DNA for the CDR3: TGTGCTAGTGGTTTGGGGGGACAGGTTCCGGGAGCTTTCTTT. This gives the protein CASGLGGQVPGAFF.